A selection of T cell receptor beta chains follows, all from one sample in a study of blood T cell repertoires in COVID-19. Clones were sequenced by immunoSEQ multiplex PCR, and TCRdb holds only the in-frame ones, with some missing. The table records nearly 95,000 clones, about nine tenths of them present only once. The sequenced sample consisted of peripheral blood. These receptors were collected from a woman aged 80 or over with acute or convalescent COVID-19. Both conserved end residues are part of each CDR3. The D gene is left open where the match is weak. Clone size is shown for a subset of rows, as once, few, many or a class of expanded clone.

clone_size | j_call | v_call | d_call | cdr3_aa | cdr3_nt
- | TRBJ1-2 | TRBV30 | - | CAWSAGNYGYTF | TGTGCCTGGAGTGCAGGGAACTATGGCTACACCTTC
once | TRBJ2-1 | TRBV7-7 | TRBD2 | CASSPGTSSNEQFF | TGTGCTAGCAGCCCCGGGACTAGTAGCAATGAGCAGTTCTTC
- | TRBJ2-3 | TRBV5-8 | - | CASSLAQADTQYF | TGTGCCAGCAGCTTGGCCCAGGCAGATACGCAGTATTTT
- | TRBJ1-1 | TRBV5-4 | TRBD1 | CASSPRTGGSLEAFF | TGTGCCAGCAGCCCGCGGACAGGGGGATCTCTTGAAGCTTTCTTT
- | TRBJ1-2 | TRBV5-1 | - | CASSSDNTNYGYTF | TGCGCCAGCAGCTCGGACAACACTAACTATGGCTACACCTTC
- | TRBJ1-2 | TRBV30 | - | CAWSDPGVIGYTF | TGTGCCTGGAGTGATCCAGGGGTTATAGGCTACACCTTC
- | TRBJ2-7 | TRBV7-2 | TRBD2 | CASSFSGGAYEQYF | TGTGCCAGCAGCTTTAGCGGGGGGGCGTACGAGCAGTACTTC
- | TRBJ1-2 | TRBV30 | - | CAWSPNYGYTF | TGTGCCTGGAGTCCGAACTATGGCTACACCTTC
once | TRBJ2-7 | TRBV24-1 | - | CATSDLDREAYEQYF | TGTGCCACCAGTGATTTGGACAGGGAGGCGTACGAGCAGTACTTC
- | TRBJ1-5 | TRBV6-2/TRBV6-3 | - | CASSYSPGQPQHF | TGTGCCAGCAGTTACAGTCCGGGACAGCCCCAGCATTTT
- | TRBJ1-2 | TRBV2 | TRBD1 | CASRATGESGYTF | TGTGCCAGCAGGGCGACAGGGGAGAGTGGCTACACCTTC
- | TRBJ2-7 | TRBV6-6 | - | CASSYSADSYEQYF | TGTGCCAGCAGTTACTCGGCGGACTCCTACGAGCAGTACTTC
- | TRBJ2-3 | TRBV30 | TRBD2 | CAWSVAGGTDTQYF | TGTGCCTGGAGTGTGGCGGGGGGGACGGATACGCAGTATTTT
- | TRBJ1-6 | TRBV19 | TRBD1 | CASSMGQGGSPLHF | TGTGCCAGTAGTATGGGACAGGGAGGCTCACCCCTCCACTTT
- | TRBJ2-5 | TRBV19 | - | CASSSTPLETQYF | TGTGCCAGTAGTAGTACACCTCTTGAGACCCAGTACTTC
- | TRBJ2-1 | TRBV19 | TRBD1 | CASSMRTGGRDNEQFF | TGTGCCAGTAGTATGCGTACAGGGGGTAGGGACAATGAGCAGTTCTTC
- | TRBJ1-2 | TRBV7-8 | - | CASSLDAGNNYGYTF | TGTGCCAGCAGCTTAGATGCGGGGAATAACTATGGCTACACCTTC
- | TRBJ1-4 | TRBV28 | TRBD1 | CASSIQGINEKLFF | TGTGCCAGCAGTATACAGGGGATTAATGAAAAACTGTTTTTT
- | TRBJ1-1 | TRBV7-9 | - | CASAGNTEAFF | TGTGCCAGCGCGGGGAACACTGAAGCTTTCTTT
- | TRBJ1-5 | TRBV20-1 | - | CSASIQQSNQPQHF | TGCAGTGCTAGTATTCAACAGAGCAATCAGCCCCAGCATTTT
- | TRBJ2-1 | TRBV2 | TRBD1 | CASSTDRGLNNEQFF | TGTGCCAGCAGTACAGACAGGGGGCTCAACAATGAGCAGTTCTTC
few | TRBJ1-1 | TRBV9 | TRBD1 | CASSGRQGAGNTEAFF | TGTGCCAGCAGCGGCCGACAGGGTGCAGGGAACACTGAAGCTTTCTTT
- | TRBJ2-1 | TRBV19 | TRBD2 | CATSGTSGDEQFF | TGTGCCACAAGTGGGACTAGTGGCGATGAGCAGTTCTTC
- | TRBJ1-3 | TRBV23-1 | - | CASSQRDNSGNTIYF | TGCGCCAGCAGTCAACGGGACAACTCTGGAAACACCATATATTTT